Shown below are 22 T cell receptor beta chains from a single sample sequenced in a study of immune heterogeneity within non-small cell lung tumors. It was with 32 V and 13 J primers that multiplex PCR amplified TCR beta CDR3. TCRdb used MiXCR to reprocess the multiplex PCR reads, holding one entry per CDR3 protein. The sample contains around 12,000 distinct CDR3 sequences, about 31% of which appear only once. Genomic DNA extracted from bulk tumor tissue served as template. A total of about 540 ng was used per sample. Biopsy collection occurred during surgery, with several far-apart biopsies per primary tumor. Their non-small cell lung cancer was newly diagnosed and untreated, and the patients underwent curative surgery. Specimen: lung tumor tissue. These receptor sequences come from a woman aged 50 to 65 with non-small cell lung cancer.

The J gene is TRBJ2-7, the V gene TRBV28; either TRBD1 or TRBD2 may supply D (5 bases each). Germline CDR1 reads MDHEN; CDR2 reads SYDVKM. V lost 7 bases, J lost 1 base, and 17 bases lay in between. This CDR3 has 15 residues. The DNA of the CDR3 is TGTGCCAGCACCCTGGGACGGTTTGGGTCCTACGAGCAGTACTTC. It translates to CASTLGRFGSYEQYF.

In this sample, this clonotype turned up a few times. The rearrangement links TRBV12-5 to TRBJ1-1; no reliable D call. CDR3 length: 12 residues. The germline gives CDR1 LGHNT, CDR2 FRNRAP. Trimming pared 7 bases from V and 14 bases from J, leaving 20 bases between. CDR3 amino acids: CASATAGSSAFF. The CDR3 nucleotides read TGTGCTAGTGCTACCGCCGGGTCCTCGGCGTTCTTT.

This clonotype has ten or more counts. The chain carries TRBV6-5 and TRBJ2-7; 10 bases agree with TRBD1. CDR3 size: 17 residues. After removal of 2 bases from V and 2 bases from J, the junction contained 9 bases not matched to a gene. Per the germline V gene, CDR1 is MNHEY and CDR2 is SVGAGI. CDR3 sequence (DNA): TGTGCCAGCAGTTACACCATCCTCGGGACAGGGGCCTACGAGCAGTACTTC. Its protein is CASSYTILGTGAYEQYF.

Ten or more counts support this clonotype. This chain links TRBV3-1 with TRBJ2-7, with 7 bases fitting TRBD1. Germline V gives CDR1 LGHDT, CDR2 YNNKEL (reference sequence). The V gene end was trimmed by 4 bases and the J gene end by 2 bases; junction bases not matched to a gene: 2. The CDR3 sequence is 13 residues long. CDR3 nucleotide sequence: TGTGCCAGCAGCCTCCAGGGGGCCTACGAGCAGTACTTC. Translation: CASSLQGAYEQYF.

This clonotype was counted ten times or more. The genes are TRBV6-1 and TRBJ2-7, with TRBD2 matching over 10 bases. The CDR3 length is 13 residues. The germline V gene encodes CDR1 MNHNS and CDR2 SASEGT. The V segment lost 7 bases and the J segment 1 base; nucleotides outside the gene matches: 1. CDR3 DNA: TGTGCCAGCATAGCGGGAGGATCCTACGAGCAGTACTTC. Translation: CASIAGGSYEQYF.

In this sample, this clonotype turned up many times. DNA of the CDR3: TGTGCCAGCAGCTTATTAAGTGCCGGGGGGAAAAGGGGTGAGCAGTTCTTC. The encoded protein is CASSLLSAGGKRGEQFF. The V call is TRBV7-6, the J call TRBJ2-1, with 7 bases matching TRBD2. This CDR3 spans 17 amino acids. In germline, CDR1 is SGHVS, CDR2 FNYEAQ. V lost 2 bases, J lost 9 bases, and 16 bases stayed unmatched.

This clonotype ranks as medium-sized. The V and J genes are TRBV5-1 and TRBJ2-7; 7 bases align to TRBD1. Germline V gene data show CDR1 as SGHRS and CDR2 as YFSETQ. CDR3 length: 18 amino acids. Germline trimming cut 0 bases from V and 0 bases from J; bases unmatched to any gene: 12. The CDR3: CASSLEPAGTANSYEQYF. DNA for the CDR3: TGCGCCAGCAGCTTGGAGCCCGCAGGGACAGCCAACTCCTACGAGCAGTACTTC.

This clonotype was recorded once. The J gene is TRBJ2-5, the V gene TRBV25-1; D unresolved. The CDR3 spans 13 residues. CDR1 and CDR2 (germline): MGHDK, SYGVNS. V was clipped by 1 base and J by 1 base, with 4 bases between them. The CDR3 region has the DNA TGTGCCAGCAGTGAATTTTCCCAAGAGACCCAGTACTTC. Protein product: CASSEFSQETQYF.

The gene calls are TRBV10-3 and TRBJ2-7, with 8 bases that match TRBD1. The CDR3 runs 13 residues. J was trimmed by 5 bases and V by 11 bases; bases with no gene match: 11. From germline, CDR1 is ENHRY and CDR2 SYGVKD. Here the CDR3 DNA reads TGTGCCGTCAATCCCGGACAGGGCCACGAGCAGTACTTC. Amino acid sequence: CAVNPGQGHEQYF.

Note on this clonotype: A much more abundant neighbour one base away suggests this may be a read error. This chain connects TRBV10-1 to TRBJ2-3, with 7 bases that match TRBD1. This CDR3 contains 18 residues. From germline, CDR1 is WNHNN and CDR2 SYGVQD (reference sequence). V shed 6 bases, J shed 0 bases, and the junction held 15 bases outside the gene matches. In nucleotides, the CDR3 is TGCGCCAGCAGCCTCGACCCGGGACAGCGGTTGAGCACAGATACGCAGTATTTT. Its translation is CASSLDPGQRLSTDTQYF.

This clonotype has only a few counts. An end of the junction does not agree with germline; a read error may underlie this. The chain couples TRBV2 to TRBJ1-2; D gene uncertain. The germline V gene has CDR1 SNHLY and CDR2 FYNNEI. This CDR3 has 17 amino acids. Here the CDR3 reads CASSYPKDQWAGYGCTF. As DNA, the CDR3 is TGTGCCAGCAGTTACCCCAAGGACCAGTGGGCAGGCTATGGCTGCACCTTC.

The chain employs TRBV6-2 or TRBV6-3 and TRBJ2-7, with 11 nucleotides matching TRBD1. Trimming took 4 bases from V and 4 from J; bases not matched to a gene: 6. Germline V lookup: CDR1 MNHEY, CDR2 SVGEGT. The length of the CDR3 is 15 residues. CDR3 DNA: TGTGCCAGCAGTTCGTGGACAGGGGGCCTGTACGAGCAGTACTTC. Protein sequence: CASSSWTGGLYEQYF.

The gene calls are TRBV6-1 and TRBJ2-1; 10 bases map to TRBD2. Trimming removed 7 bases from V and 11 bases from J; junction bases left unmatched: 11. The CDR3 consists of 14 residues. Germline CDR1 MNHNS, CDR2 SASEGT. The CDR3 sequence: CASTLGLASPQQFF. The CDR3 DNA is TGTGCCAGCACCTTGGGACTAGCGTCGCCTCAGCAGTTCTTC.

The chain combines TRBV6-4 with TRBJ2-2; D gene ambiguous. The ends were cut back, 0 bases at V and 4 bases at J, with 9 bases in the middle. Germline-derived CDR1 and CDR2 are MRHNA and SNTAGT. This CDR3 is built from 15 residues. The CDR3 DNA reads as TGTGCCAGCAGTGACTCGAGTGATTCCACCGGGGAGCTGTTTTTT. Translating gives CASSDSSDSTGELFF.

This clonotype appeared a few times. The chain combines TRBV3-1 with TRBJ1-1, with D perhaps matching TRBD1 (5 bases). From germline, CDR1 is LGHDT and CDR2 YNNKEL (reference sequence). V was cut by 1 base and J by 6 bases, with 18 bases left in between. There are 16 residues in the CDR3. In nucleotides, the CDR3 is TGTGCCAGCAGCCAAGTTCGGGGCAGGGCATTCTCTGAAGCTTTCTTT. Amino acid sequence: CASSQVRGRAFSEAFF. Together with reference TRBV3-1 and TRBJ1-1, the CDR3 gives the full variable domain: DTAVSQTPKYLVTQMGNDKSIKCEQNLGHDTMYWYKQDSKKFLKIMFSYNNKELIINETVPNRFSPKSPDKAHLNLHINSLELGDSAVYFCASSQVRGRAFSEAFFGQGTRLTVV.

This clonotype appeared a few times. The chain couples TRBV7-3 to TRBJ1-2; D gene ambiguous. The germline CDR1 and CDR2 sequences are SGHTA and FQGTGA. There are 14 residues in the CDR3. The V gene lost 8 bases and the J gene lost 4 bases, with 17 bases spanning the gap. The CDR3, as DNA: TGTGCCAGCGGCGCGCAACCTGGCGGCTATGGCTACACCTTC. Amino acids: CASGAQPGGYGYTF. Full variable domain (outside the CDR3, taken from reference TRBV7-3 and TRBJ1-2): GAGVSQTPSNKVTEKGKYVELRCDPISGHTALYWYRQSLGQGPEFLIYFQGTGAADDSGLPNDRFFAVRPEGSVSTLKIQRTERGDSAVYLCASGAQPGGYGYTFGSGTRLTVV.

A word on this clonotype: This may come from a read error, since a much larger clone is one base off. This chain joins TRBV5-1 and TRBJ2-1; no firm D call. The CDR3 extends over 15 amino acids. Germline CDR1 reads SGHRS; CDR2 reads YFSETQ. CDR3 DNA sequence: TGCGCCAGCAACTTGGTTGGCGGTACCTACAATGAGCAGTTCTTC. Protein product: CASNLVGGTYNEQFF.

CDR3 loop: CASSPHPGLAGDIYNEQFF. DNA of the CDR3: TGTGCCAGCAGCCCGCACCCGGGACTAGCGGGCGACATTTACAATGAGCAGTTCTTC. The chain joins TRBV3-1 to TRBJ2-1, with 12 bases lining up with TRBD2. This CDR3 region has 19 residues. The V segment lost 4 bases and the J segment 4 bases; nucleotides outside the gene matches: 14. The V gene's germline CDR1 is LGHDT and CDR2 YNNKEL (reference sequence).

At least ten counts were recorded for this clonotype. The V gene is TRBV11-3, the J gene TRBJ2-1, with TRBD2 matching 9 bases. This CDR3 has 17 residues. Germline loops: CDR1 SGHNT, CDR2 YENEEA. V was pared by 5 bases and J by 0 bases, with 8 bases of the junction left unmatched. CDR3 bases: TGTGCCAGCAGCCCCACGGGTAGCGGGAGCTCCTACAATGAGCAGTTCTTC. As protein: CASSPTGSGSSYNEQFF. The entire variable domain, with the rest obtained from reference TRBV11-3 and TRBJ2-1, is as follows: EAGVVQSPRYKIIEKKQPVAFWCNPISGHNTLYWYLQNLGQGPELLIRYENEEAVDDSQLPKDRFSAERLKGVDSTLKIQPAELGDSAVYLCASSPTGSGSSYNEQFFGPGTRLTVL.

For this clonotype: The CDR3 does not end in the conserved phenylalanine or tryptophan, so this is likely a read error. The DNA is left out, because the CDR3 cannot be placed on it with certainty; the CDR3 is given as TCRdb lists it. V and J are TRBV6-5 and TRBJ2-3; the table's D call TRBD1 went unverified against the DNA. The CDR3 length is 19 residues, termini included. Germline assignment: CDR1 MNHEY and CDR2 SVGAGI. This chain's CDR3 is CASSSPTPGSGDGEQYFGP.

This clonotype is a singleton in its sample. At one boundary the junction diverges from the germline segment, which might be a read error. This chain links TRBV5-6 with TRBJ2-2; TRBD2 aligns across 9 bases. Germline V lookup: CDR1 SGHDT, CDR2 YYEEEE. The CDR3 sequence is 19 residues long. The CDR3 spells CAGSPRGGIAGVGAGELFF. The CDR3 bases are TGTGCCGGCAGCCCCCGGGGGGGGATAGCGGGAGTCGGAGCCGGGGAGCTGTTTTTT.

This clonotype was detected ten times or more. The rearrangement links TRBV18 to TRBJ1-1; 7 bases are a match to TRBD1. The CDR3 is made up of 13 amino acids. V lost 6 bases and J lost 4; bases outside the gene matches: 5. CDR1 KGHSH and CDR2 LQKENI come from the germline V gene. The CDR3: CASSLTGITEAFF. CDR3 in DNA: TGTGCCAGCTCCTTGACAGGGATCACTGAAGCTTTCTTT.